Following are 24 T cell receptor beta chains from one sample sequenced in a study of blood T cell repertoires in COVID-19. TCRdb's copy holds only in-frame clones and misses some; the assay was immunoSEQ multiplex PCR. This table holds about 300,000 clones, about 87% found once. The sample consisted of peripheral blood. Receptors originate from a woman in her thirties with COVID-19, enrolled during active disease.

This clone was recorded once. The V and J genes are TRBV9 and TRBJ1-2; D is perhaps TRBD1 (6 bases). V was pared by 3 bases and J by 6 bases, with 18 bases between. Germline-derived CDR1 and CDR2 are SGDLS and YYNGEE. The CDR3 has 15 amino acids. CDR3 protein: CASSAKITGTHGYTF. In nucleotides, the CDR3 is TGTGCCAGCAGCGCCAAAATTACAGGGACCCATGGCTACACCTTC.

The chain carries TRBV6-5 and TRBJ1-5; D not resolved. The length of the CDR3 is 15 residues. The V and J ends lost 0 bases and 4 bases respectively, with 10 bases between them. Germline V lookup: CDR1 MNHEY, CDR2 SVGAGI. CDR3 region: CASSYSVSGNQPQHF. In DNA, the CDR3 is TGTGCCAGCAGTTACTCAGTTTCCGGGAATCAGCCCCAGCATTTT.

The J gene is TRBJ1-5, the V gene TRBV19; D gene uncertain. The V gene lost 5 bases and the J gene lost 6 bases, with 14 bases spanning the gap. Germline values: CDR1 LNHDA, CDR2 SQIVND (reference sequence). The CDR3 is 14 residues long. The CDR3 here is CASSPGIDPQPQHF. The CDR3 nucleotides read TGTGCCAGTAGTCCGGGGATCGACCCTCAGCCCCAGCATTTT.

This chain uses TRBV5-5 with TRBJ1-2; 7 positions match TRBD1. The junction had 6 bases not matched to a gene; V was cut back by 3 bases and J by 4 bases. This CDR3 comprises 14 residues. Germline lookup yields CDR1 SGHKS and CDR2 YYEKEE (reference sequence). CDR3 region: CASSYAGQSYGYTF. The CDR3, as DNA: TGTGCCAGCAGCTACGCGGGACAGTCCTATGGCTACACCTTC.

J is TRBJ1-6 and V is TRBV18; D gene uncertain. Trimming left V 3 bases short and J 8 bases short, with 8 bases between. The CDR3 runs to 13 residues. Germline V gene lookup returns CDR1 KGHSH and CDR2 LQKENI. The CDR3 DNA reads as TGTGCCAGCTCACCTAGCGTGGATTCACCCCTCCACTTT. This sequence encodes CASSPSVDSPLHF.

The CDR3 is CASSRGLAGADTQYF. The CDR3 DNA sequence: TGTGCCAGCTCCAGGGGACTAGCGGGGGCCGATACGCAGTATTTT. This rearrangement joins TRBV2 to TRBJ2-3; TRBD2 aligns across 14 bases. Trimming removed 8 bases from V and 6 bases from J; junction bases left unmatched: 7. This CDR3 is built from 15 residues. Germline loops: CDR1 SNHLY, CDR2 FYNNEI.

The genes are TRBV24-1 and TRBJ2-5; unclear D gene. CDR3 size: 15 residues. Germline CDR1 reads KGHDR; CDR2 reads SFDVKD. Trimming stripped 1 base from V and 0 bases from J, with 8 bases between. CDR3: CATSDLKNNQETQYF. The CDR3 bases are TGTGCCACCAGTGATTTAAAGAACAACCAAGAGACCCAGTACTTC.

The chain recombines TRBV4-2 with TRBJ2-3; D call uncertain. The V gene lost 1 base and the J gene lost 6 bases, with 8 bases spanning the gap. The CDR3 loop spans 13 amino acids. CDR1 LGHNA and CDR2 YNFKEQ come from the germline V gene. CDR3 coding DNA: TGTGCCAGCAGCCAAGGGGCTACCGATACGCAGTATTTT. Its protein product is CASSQGATDTQYF.

This clone showed up just once. V is TRBV2 and J is TRBJ2-3; TRBD2 matches 8 bases. Germline V lookup: CDR1 SNHLY, CDR2 FYNNEI. J was trimmed by 4 bases and V by 0 bases; bases with no gene match: 12. The CDR3 extends over 18 amino acids. The CDR3: CASSEAAYGSGEADTQYF. Here the CDR3 DNA reads TGTGCCAGCAGTGAAGCGGCTTATGGTAGCGGGGAAGCAGATACGCAGTATTTT.

This sequence joins TRBV6-6 and TRBJ1-1, with a tentative D call TRBD1 (5 bases). V lost 5 bases and J lost 5, with 15 bases in between. Per germline, CDR1 MNHNY and CDR2 SVGAGI (reference sequence). This CDR3 spans 14 amino acids. CDR3 loop: CASSPPGGETEAFF. The CDR3 DNA follows: TGTGCCAGCAGTCCCCCGGGGGGGGAAACTGAAGCTTTCTTT.

The chain links TRBV21-1 to TRBJ1-5; no check of the table's D call, TRBD1, against the DNA was made. TRBV21-1 is a pseudogene segment. CDR3 length equals 20 residues. CDR3 sequence (DNA): TGTGCCAGCAGCAACCCGAAGGTTCAACAGGGAAAATATAGCAATCAGCCCCAGCATTTT. Translating it yields CASSNPKVQQGKYSNQPQHF.

The chain couples TRBV2 to TRBJ1-5, with 7 bases lining up with TRBD1. This CDR3 comprises 15 residues. After removal of 6 bases from V and 1 base from J, the junction contained 6 bases not matched to a gene. The germline V gene encodes CDR1 SNHLY and CDR2 FYNNEI. The CDR3 protein is CASSETGVSNQPQHF. For the CDR3, the DNA is TGTGCCAGCAGCGAAACAGGGGTAAGCAATCAGCCCCAGCATTTT.

The J gene is TRBJ1-1, the V gene TRBV28; D is undetermined. The length of the CDR3 is 12 residues. Germline V gene data show CDR1 as MDHEN and CDR2 as SYDVKM. V dropped 10 bases and J dropped 4 bases, with 13 bases sitting between them. The CDR3 here is CATRRVGTEAFF. CDR3 nucleotide sequence: TGTGCCACTCGACGGGTCGGCACTGAAGCTTTCTTT. The full variable domain, completed using reference TRBV28 and TRBJ1-1, is DVKVTQSSRYLVKRTGEKVFLECVQDMDHENMFWYRQDPGLGLRLIYFSYDVKMKEKGDIPEGYSVSREKKERFSLILESASTNQTSMYLCATRRVGTEAFFGQGTRLTVV.

V usage is TRBV21-1 and J usage is TRBJ1-2. TRBV21-1 represents a pseudogene. The CDR3 consists of 13 residues. CDR3 coding DNA: TGTGCCGAGGGGGGGTCTGCCCTATATGGCTACACCTTC. Its protein product is CAEGGSALYGYTF.

V and J are TRBV28 and TRBJ2-2, with D possibly matching TRBD1 (5 bases). Trimming left V 4 bases short and J 3 bases short, with 9 bases between. Germline V gene lookup returns CDR1 MDHEN and CDR2 SYDVKM. The CDR3 loop spans 14 amino acids. The CDR3 bases are TGTGCCAGCAGTTATAAGGGGTACACCGGGGAGCTGTTTTTT. Translation: CASSYKGYTGELFF. Full variable domain (rest looked up from reference TRBV28 and TRBJ2-2): DVKVTQSSRYLVKRTGEKVFLECVQDMDHENMFWYRQDPGLGLRLIYFSYDVKMKEKGDIPEGYSVSREKKERFSLILESASTNQTSMYLCASSYKGYTGELFFGEGSRLTVL.

As regards this clone: The same CDR3 is also encoded by other DNA sequences in this sample. The rearrangement joins TRBV6-5 to TRBJ1-5; D uncertain. Trimming cost V 0 bases and J 7 bases, with 7 bases left between them. This CDR3 has 13 residues. Per the germline V gene, CDR1 is MNHEY and CDR2 is SVGAGI. CDR3 nucleotides: TGTGCCAGCAGTTACTCCCCACGGCAGCCCCAGCATTTT. The encoded protein is CASSYSPRQPQHF.

The chain joins TRBV6-2 or TRBV6-3 to TRBJ1-2, with TRBD1 as a possible D gene (6 bases). The V gene lost 6 bases and the J gene lost 4 bases, with 12 bases spanning the gap. CDR3 length equals 13 residues. In germline, CDR1 is MNHEY, CDR2 SVGEGT. In DNA form, the CDR3 reads TGTGCCAGCAGCGCTCAGGGGATCTATGGCTACACCTTC. Amino acids: CASSAQGIYGYTF.

J is TRBJ1-6 and V is TRBV7-2, with 8 nucleotides matching TRBD1. V trimming: 1 base; J trimming: 7 bases; junction bases outside the gene matches: 3. The CDR3 loop spans 15 amino acids. Looked up from germline, CDR1 is SGHTA and CDR2 is FQGNSA. The CDR3 reads CASSLGGQANSPLHF. The CDR3 DNA sequence: TGTGCCAGCAGCTTAGGGGGACAGGCAAATTCACCCCTCCACTTT.

This rearrangement joins TRBV4-3 to TRBJ2-7, with 10 nucleotides matching TRBD1. V dropped 0 bases and J dropped 5; count of bases not matched to a gene: 10. The CDR3 sequence is 17 residues long. Germline V gene data show CDR1 as LGHNA and CDR2 as YSLEER. CDR3 loop: CASSQEGIGTGDNEQYF. CDR3 coding DNA: TGCGCCAGCAGCCAAGAGGGGATTGGGACAGGGGATAACGAGCAGTACTTC.

CDR3 DNA sequence: TGTGCCAGCAGCTTAGAAGACAGTCTTAATTCACCCCTCCACTTT. Translating gives CASSLEDSLNSPLHF. The chain carries TRBV11-2 and TRBJ1-6; possibly TRBD1 for D (5 bases). Germline CDR1 SGHAT, CDR2 FQNNGV. V was pared by 0 bases and J by 6 bases, with 9 bases between. The CDR3 runs to 15 residues.

J is TRBJ1-1 and V is TRBV5-6; 11 bases match TRBD1. CDR1 and CDR2 (germline): SGHDT, YYEEEE. This CDR3 spans 16 amino acids. Unmatched junction bases numbered 8, after V lost 4 bases and J lost 3 bases. CDR3 region: CASSGQTGQGDTEAFF. The CDR3 DNA is TGTGCCAGCAGCGGACAGACGGGACAGGGGGACACTGAAGCTTTCTTT.

The chain carries TRBV2 and TRBJ1-1; 11 bases align to TRBD1. The germline CDR1 and CDR2 sequences are SNHLY and FYNNEI. This CDR3 spans 18 amino acids. V shed 4 bases and J 5 bases; nucleotides not matched to a gene: 15. DNA of the CDR3: TGTGCCAGCAGTGTATATTTGGACAGGGGGCCATCGGGGACTGAAGCTTTCTTT. Amino acid sequence: CASSVYLDRGPSGTEAFF.

This clone is a singleton in its sample. V gene TRBV7-9 combines with J gene TRBJ2-1; weak D call: TRBD1 (5 bases). The CDR3 contains 16 residues. The V gene's germline CDR1 is SEHNR and CDR2 FQNEAQ (reference sequence). V lost 5 bases, J lost 5 bases, and 19 bases lay in between. This CDR3 reads CASSAGAGKPHNEQFF. The CDR3 bases are TGTGCCAGCAGCGCTGGGGCAGGGAAGCCCCACAATGAGCAGTTCTTC.

The V and J genes are TRBV19 and TRBJ1-2; 9 nucleotides agree with TRBD1. The CDR3 runs 14 residues. The germline V gene has CDR1 LNHDA and CDR2 SQIVND (reference sequence). V gave up 6 bases and J gave up 2 bases; unmatched junction bases: 4. CDR3 DNA sequence: TGTGCCAGTAGGCCGGGGACAGGGAACTATGGCTACACCTTC. It is translated as CASRPGTGNYGYTF. The full variable domain, rest sourced from reference TRBV19 and TRBJ1-2, is DGGITQSPKYLFRKEGQNVTLSCEQNLNHDAMYWYRQDPGQGLRLIYYSQIVNDFQKGDIAEGYSVSREKKESFPLTVTSAQKNPTAFYLCASRPGTGNYGYTFGSGTRLTVV.